The clone carrying this TCR beta chain came up a few times. Antigen specificity is unknown. The isolated RNA, all of it, was reverse transcribed, so expressed TCRB transcripts were what got sequenced. Profiling relied on immunoSEQ multiplex PCR, and the TCRdb table lists in-frame clones only, not all of them. The sample lists 120,000 to 150,000 clones, less than 9% occurring once. Germline V lookup: CDR1 MGHRA, CDR2 YSYEKL. The CDR3 runs to 16 residues. The ends lost 3 bases at V and 4 bases at J; junction bases unmatched: 9. This specimen comes from a study of beta chain features in type 1 diabetes. Study observations and caveats: For type 1 diabetes patients, VDJ junctions showed fewer insertions and more deletions. The naive, central memory and Treg TCRB repertoires of patients appeared to be more similar to one another than those of healthy donors. A potential influence of HLA type upon TCRB rearrangement remained unresolved herein.

The origin of this receptor is a young woman in good health. This chain uses TRBV4-1 with TRBJ2-1, with 7 bases that match TRBD2. The sequenced sample consisted of central memory CD4+ T cells from blood. The CDR3 DNA reads TGCGCCAGCAGCCACGTAAGGGGCGGGGGATACAATGAGCAGTTCTTC. Translated, it gives CASSHVRGGGYNEQFF.